These 6 T cell receptor beta chains came from one sample sequenced in a study of T cells in Graves' hyperthyroidism and ophthalmopathy. There were TCR beta CDR3 regions amplified from RNA transcripts. The HTBI set primed first-round TCR CDR3 RT-PCR. MiXCR was run by TCRdb on the multiplex PCR reads, yielding one entry per CDR3 protein. The table includes roughly 800,000 distinct CDR3 sequences, 38% detected once. Material for sequencing was blood. The receptor set was obtained from a man aged 18 to 29 with Graves' hyperthyroidism.

This clonotype was detected a few times. The CDR3: CASSLEITNTGELFF. The CDR3 DNA reads TGCGCCAGCAGCCTCGAAATCACGAACACCGGGGAGCTGTTTTTT. The chain couples TRBV5-1 to TRBJ2-2, with unresolved D. This CDR3 spans 15 amino acids. CDR1 is SGHRS, CDR2 YFSETQ, per germline. The V end was cut by 4 bases, the J end by 0 bases, with 10 bases between.

There are many counts of this clonotype. The chain combines TRBV10-3 with TRBJ2-7; D unresolved. Trimming left V 7 bases short and J 5 bases short, with 9 bases between. The CDR3 has 11 amino acids. Looked up from germline, CDR1 is ENHRY and CDR2 is SYGVKD. CDR3 nucleotides: TGTGCCATCAAGGATTTGGACGAGCAGTACTTC. Translation gives CAIKDLDEQYF.

The rearrangement joins TRBV12-3 or TRBV12-4 to TRBJ1-5; no definite D call. The CDR3 length is 15 residues. Between the trimmed V and J ends, which lost 2 bases and 0 bases, there was a span of 8 bases. The CDR3 region is CASSLMLDSNQPQHF. CDR3 sequence (DNA): TGTGCCAGCAGTTTAATGCTGGATAGCAATCAGCCCCAGCATTTT.

Ten or more counts support this clonotype. The chain joins TRBV29-1 to TRBJ1-1; 11 bases agree with TRBD1. The junction had 3 bases not matched to a gene; V was cut back by 7 bases and J by 5 bases. This CDR3 spans 12 amino acids. Germline V gene lookup returns CDR1 SQVTM and CDR2 ANQGSEA. For the CDR3, the DNA is TGCAGCGCTGGGACAGGGGGAACTGAAGCTTTCTTT. It translates to CSAGTGGTEAFF.

This clonotype was observed a few times. V is TRBV9 and J is TRBJ2-7; D is unclear. Trimming removed 3 bases at V and 3 bases at J, with 10 bases between. The CDR3 spans 13 residues. Germline lookup yields CDR1 SGDLS and CDR2 YYNGEE. The CDR3 nucleotides read TGTGCCAGCAGCGCGGAAAGTAACTACGAGCAGTACTTC. Encoded protein: CASSAESNYEQYF. The full variable domain, completed using reference TRBV9 and TRBJ2-7, is DSGVTQTPKHLITATGQRVTLRCSPRSGDLSVYWYQQSLDQGLQFLIQYYNGEERAKGNILERFSAQQFPDLHSELNLSSLELGDSALYFCASSAESNYEQYFGPGTRLTVT.

The chain couples TRBV9 to TRBJ2-7; possible D gene TRBD1, 5 bases. Trimming left V 0 bases short and J 6 bases short, with 7 bases between. Germline V gene data show CDR1 as SGDLS and CDR2 as YYNGEE. The length of the CDR3 is 12 residues. In DNA form, the CDR3 reads TGTGCCAGCAGCGTAGAAGGGGTCGAGCAGTACTTC. Its translation: CASSVEGVEQYF.